This TCR beta chain is drawn from a study of T cells in Graves' hyperthyroidism and ophthalmopathy. RNA transcripts served as the template for amplifying TCR beta CDR3 regions. In the first-round RT-PCR of the TCR CDR3, the HTBI primer set was used. TCRdb reanalysed the multiplex PCR reads using MiXCR and keeps one entry per CDR3 protein. Here the sample spans some 440,000 distinct CDR3 sequences, 15% to 18% being singletons. In this sample, this clonotype turned up many times. CDR1 is DFQATT and CDR2 is SNEGSKA in the germline V gene (reference sequence). V was trimmed by 5 bases and J by 3 bases, leaving 14 bases between them. The CDR3 spans 14 residues.

This receptor was taken from a woman aged 18-29 years with Graves' hyperthyroidism. The sequenced material came from blood. V usage is TRBV20-1 and J usage is TRBJ1-5; weak D call: TRBD1 (5 bases). The CDR3 loop is CSAPAGVHNQPQHF. The CDR3 region has the DNA TGCAGTGCTCCTGCGGGGGTTCACAATCAGCCCCAGCATTTT.